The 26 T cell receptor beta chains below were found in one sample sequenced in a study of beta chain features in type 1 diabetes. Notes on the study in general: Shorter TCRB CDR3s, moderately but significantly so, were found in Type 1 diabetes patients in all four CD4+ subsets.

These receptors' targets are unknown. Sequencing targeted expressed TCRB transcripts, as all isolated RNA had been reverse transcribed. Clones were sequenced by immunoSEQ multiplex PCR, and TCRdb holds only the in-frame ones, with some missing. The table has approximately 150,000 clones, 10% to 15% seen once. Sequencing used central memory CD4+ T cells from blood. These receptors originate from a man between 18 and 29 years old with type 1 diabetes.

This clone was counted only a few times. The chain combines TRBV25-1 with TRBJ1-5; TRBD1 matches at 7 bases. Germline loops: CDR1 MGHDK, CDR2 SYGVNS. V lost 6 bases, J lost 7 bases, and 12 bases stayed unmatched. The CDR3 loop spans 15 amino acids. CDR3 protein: CASSPRTGGEQPQHF. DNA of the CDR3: TGTGCCAGCAGCCCGCGGACAGGCGGCGAACAGCCCCAGCATTTT.

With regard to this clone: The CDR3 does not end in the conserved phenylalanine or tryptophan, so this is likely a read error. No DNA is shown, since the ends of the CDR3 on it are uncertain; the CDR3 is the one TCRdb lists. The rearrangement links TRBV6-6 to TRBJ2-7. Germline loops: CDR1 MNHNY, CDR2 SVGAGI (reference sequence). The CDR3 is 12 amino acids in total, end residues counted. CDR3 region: CASSLAQTGISL.

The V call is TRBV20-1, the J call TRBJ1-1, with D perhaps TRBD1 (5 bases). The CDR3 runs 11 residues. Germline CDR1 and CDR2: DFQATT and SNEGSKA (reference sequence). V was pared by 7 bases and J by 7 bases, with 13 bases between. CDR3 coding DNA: TGCAGTGGGGGGTCGGGAGATGAAGCTTTCTTT. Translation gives CSGGSGDEAFF.

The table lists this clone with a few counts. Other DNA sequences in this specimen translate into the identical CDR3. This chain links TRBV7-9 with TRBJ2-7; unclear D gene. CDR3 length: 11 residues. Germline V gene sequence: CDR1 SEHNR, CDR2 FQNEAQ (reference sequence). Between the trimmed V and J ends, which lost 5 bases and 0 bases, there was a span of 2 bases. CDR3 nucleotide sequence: TGTGCCAGCAGCGCCTCCTACGAGCAGTACTTC. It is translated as CASSASYEQYF.

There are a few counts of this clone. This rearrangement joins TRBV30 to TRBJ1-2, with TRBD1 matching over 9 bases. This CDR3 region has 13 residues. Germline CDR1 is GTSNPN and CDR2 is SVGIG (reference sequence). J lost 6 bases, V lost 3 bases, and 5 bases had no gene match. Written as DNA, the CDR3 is TGTGCCTGGAGCCCGGGACAGGGAAATGGCTACACCTTC. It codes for CAWSPGQGNGYTF.

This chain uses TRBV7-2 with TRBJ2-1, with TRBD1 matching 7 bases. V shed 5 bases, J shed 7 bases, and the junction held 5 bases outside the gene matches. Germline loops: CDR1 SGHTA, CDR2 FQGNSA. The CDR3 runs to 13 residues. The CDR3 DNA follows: TGTGCCAGCAGCCGACAGGGCCCGAATGAGCAGTTCTTC. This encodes CASSRQGPNEQFF.

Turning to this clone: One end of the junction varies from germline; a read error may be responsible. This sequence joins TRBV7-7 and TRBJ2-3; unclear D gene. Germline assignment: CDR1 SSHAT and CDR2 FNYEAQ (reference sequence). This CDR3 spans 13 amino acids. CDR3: CASSRSSTDTQYF. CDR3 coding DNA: TGTGCTAGCAGCCGCTCGAGCACAGATACGCAGTATTTT.

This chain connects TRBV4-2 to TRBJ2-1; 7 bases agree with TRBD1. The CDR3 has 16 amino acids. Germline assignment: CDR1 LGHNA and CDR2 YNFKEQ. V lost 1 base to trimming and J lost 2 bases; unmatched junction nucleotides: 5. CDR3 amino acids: CASSQVRGPPYNEQFF. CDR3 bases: TGTGCCAGCAGCCAAGTTAGGGGGCCCCCCTACAATGAGCAGTTCTTC.

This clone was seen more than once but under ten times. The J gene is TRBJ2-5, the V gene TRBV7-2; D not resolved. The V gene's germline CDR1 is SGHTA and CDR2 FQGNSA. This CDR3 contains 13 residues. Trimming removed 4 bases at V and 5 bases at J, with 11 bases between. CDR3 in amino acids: CASSSQVSETQYF. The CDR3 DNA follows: TGTGCCAGCAGCTCCCAGGTTTCGGAGACCCAGTACTTC. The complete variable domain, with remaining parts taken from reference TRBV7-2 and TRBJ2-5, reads GAGVSQSPSNKVTEKGKDVELRCDPISGHTALYWYRQSLGQGLEFLIYFQGNSAPDKSGLPSDRFSAERTGGSVSTLTIQRTQQEDSAVYLCASSSQVSETQYFGPGTRLLVL.

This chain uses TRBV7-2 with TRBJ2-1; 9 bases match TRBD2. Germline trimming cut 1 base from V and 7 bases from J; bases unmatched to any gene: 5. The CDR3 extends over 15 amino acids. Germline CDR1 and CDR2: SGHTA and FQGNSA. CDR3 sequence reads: CASSLVGLAGNEQFF. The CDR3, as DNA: TGTGCCAGCAGCTTAGTGGGTCTAGCGGGGAATGAGCAGTTCTTC.

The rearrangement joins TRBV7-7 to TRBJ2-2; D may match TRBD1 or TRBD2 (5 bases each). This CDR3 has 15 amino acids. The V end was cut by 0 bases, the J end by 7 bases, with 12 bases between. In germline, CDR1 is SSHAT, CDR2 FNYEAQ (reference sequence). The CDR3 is CASSLARGEGGELFF. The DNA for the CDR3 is TGTGCCAGCAGCTTAGCGCGAGGGGAAGGCGGGGAGCTGTTTTTT.

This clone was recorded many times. The CDR3 DNA reads TGTGCCAGCAGTGAGGCTAGCGGGGTTTGGGATACGCAGTATTTT. Its protein is CASSEASGVWDTQYF. The chain recombines TRBV2 with TRBJ2-3; 9 positions match TRBD2. The CDR3 has 15 residues. Germline V gene data show CDR1 as SNHLY and CDR2 as FYNNEI. The V gene end was trimmed by 3 bases and the J gene end by 6 bases; junction bases not matched to a gene: 7.

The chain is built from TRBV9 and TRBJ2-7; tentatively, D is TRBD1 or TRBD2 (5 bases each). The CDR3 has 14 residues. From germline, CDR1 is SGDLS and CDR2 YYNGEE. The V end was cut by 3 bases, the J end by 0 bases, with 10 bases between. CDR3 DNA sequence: TGTGCCAGCAGCGGGAATGGGGGCTCCTACGAGCAGTACTTC. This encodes CASSGNGGSYEQYF.

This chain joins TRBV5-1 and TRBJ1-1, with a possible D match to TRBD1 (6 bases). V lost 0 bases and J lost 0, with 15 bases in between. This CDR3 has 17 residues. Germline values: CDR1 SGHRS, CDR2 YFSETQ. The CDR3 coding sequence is TGCGCCAGCAGCTTGGATGGGACACCCGTCATGAACACTGAAGCTTTCTTT. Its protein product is CASSLDGTPVMNTEAFF.

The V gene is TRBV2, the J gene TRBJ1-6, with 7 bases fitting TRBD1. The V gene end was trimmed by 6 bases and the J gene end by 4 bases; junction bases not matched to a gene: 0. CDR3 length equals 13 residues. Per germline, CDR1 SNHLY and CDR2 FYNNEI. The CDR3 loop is CASRGQYNSPLHF. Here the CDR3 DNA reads TGTGCCAGCAGGGGACAGTATAATTCACCCCTCCACTTT.

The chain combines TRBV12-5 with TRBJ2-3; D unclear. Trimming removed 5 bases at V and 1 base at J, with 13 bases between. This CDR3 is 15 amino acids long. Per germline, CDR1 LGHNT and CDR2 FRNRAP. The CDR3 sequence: CASGVMGGGTDTQYF. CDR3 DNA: TGTGCTAGTGGTGTGATGGGTGGTGGCACAGATACGCAGTATTTT.

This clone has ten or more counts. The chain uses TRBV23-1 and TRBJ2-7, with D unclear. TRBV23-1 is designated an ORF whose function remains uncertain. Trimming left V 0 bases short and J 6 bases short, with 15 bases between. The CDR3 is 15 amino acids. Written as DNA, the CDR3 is TGCGCCAGCAGTCAATCGGCAGGTCCTCGAGTCGAGCAGTACTTC. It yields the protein CASSQSAGPRVEQYF.

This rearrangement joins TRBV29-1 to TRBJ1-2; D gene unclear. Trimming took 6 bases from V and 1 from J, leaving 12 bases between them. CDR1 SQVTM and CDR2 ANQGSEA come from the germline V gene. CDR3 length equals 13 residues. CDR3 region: CSVSGGLNYGYTF. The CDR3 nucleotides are TGCAGCGTCTCAGGTGGCCTTAACTATGGCTACACCTTC.

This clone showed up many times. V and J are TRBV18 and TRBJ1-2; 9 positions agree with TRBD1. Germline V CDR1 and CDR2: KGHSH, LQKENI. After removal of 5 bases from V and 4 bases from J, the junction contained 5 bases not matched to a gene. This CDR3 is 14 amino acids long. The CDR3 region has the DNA TGTGCCAGCTCAGCCACGGACAGGGGCTATGGCTACACCTTC. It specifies CASSATDRGYGYTF.

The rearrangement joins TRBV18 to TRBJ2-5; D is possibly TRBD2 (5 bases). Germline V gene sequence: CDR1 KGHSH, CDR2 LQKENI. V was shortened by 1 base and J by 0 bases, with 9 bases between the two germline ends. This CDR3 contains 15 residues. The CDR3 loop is CASSPRSAYQETQYF. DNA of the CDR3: TGTGCCAGCTCACCACGTAGCGCGTACCAAGAGACCCAGTACTTC.

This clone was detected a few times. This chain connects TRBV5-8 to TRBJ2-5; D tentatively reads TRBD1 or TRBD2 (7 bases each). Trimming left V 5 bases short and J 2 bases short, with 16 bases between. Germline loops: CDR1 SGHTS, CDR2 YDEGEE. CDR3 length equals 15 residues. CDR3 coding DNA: TGTGCCAGCAGAGCGGGACAGAGCGGTCAAGAGACCCAGTACTTC. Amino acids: CASRAGQSGQETQYF.

CDR3 sequence: CASSYPGTNEKLFF. The CDR3 coding sequence is TGTGCCAGCAGTTACCCGGGGACTAATGAAAAACTGTTTTTT. This rearrangement joins TRBV6-6 to TRBJ1-4; D uncertain. V was shortened by 2 bases and J by 2 bases, with 6 bases between the two germline ends. This CDR3 region has 14 residues. Germline-derived CDR1 and CDR2 are MNHNY and SVGAGI (reference sequence).

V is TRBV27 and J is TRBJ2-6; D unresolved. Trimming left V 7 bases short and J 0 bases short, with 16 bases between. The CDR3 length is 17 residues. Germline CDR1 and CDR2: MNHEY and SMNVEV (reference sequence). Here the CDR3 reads CASTFDGRSSGANVLTF. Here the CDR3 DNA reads TGTGCCAGCACCTTCGACGGACGGAGCTCTGGGGCCAACGTCCTGACTTTC. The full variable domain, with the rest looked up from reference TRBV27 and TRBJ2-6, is EAQVTQNPRYLITVTGKKLTVTCSQNMNHEYMSWYRQDPGLGLRQIYYSMNVEVTDKGDVPEGYKVSRKEKRNFPLILESPSPNQTSLYFCASTFDGRSSGANVLTFGAGSRLTVL.

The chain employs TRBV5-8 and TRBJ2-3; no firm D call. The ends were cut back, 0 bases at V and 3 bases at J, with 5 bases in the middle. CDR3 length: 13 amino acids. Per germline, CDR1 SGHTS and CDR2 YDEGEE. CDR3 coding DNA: TGTGCCAGCAGCTTGGAAACGACAGATACGCAGTATTTT. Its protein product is CASSLETTDTQYF.

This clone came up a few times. The chain's CDR3 is CASSGGRGYEQYF. CDR3 nucleotide sequence: TGTGCCAGCAGCGGGGGCAGGGGCTACGAGCAGTACTTC. The V and J genes are TRBV7-9 and TRBJ2-7; perhaps TRBD1 as D (6 bases). Looked up from germline, CDR1 is SEHNR and CDR2 is FQNEAQ (reference sequence). V lost 5 bases to trimming and J lost 3 bases, with 11 bases between them. The CDR3 is 13 residues long.

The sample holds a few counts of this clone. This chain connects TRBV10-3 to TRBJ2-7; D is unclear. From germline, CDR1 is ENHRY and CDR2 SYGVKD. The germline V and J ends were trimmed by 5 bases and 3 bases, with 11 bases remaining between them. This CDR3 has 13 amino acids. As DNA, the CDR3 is TGTGCCATCAGTAAGACGGTGGGCTACGAGCAGTACTTC. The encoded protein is CAISKTVGYEQYF.